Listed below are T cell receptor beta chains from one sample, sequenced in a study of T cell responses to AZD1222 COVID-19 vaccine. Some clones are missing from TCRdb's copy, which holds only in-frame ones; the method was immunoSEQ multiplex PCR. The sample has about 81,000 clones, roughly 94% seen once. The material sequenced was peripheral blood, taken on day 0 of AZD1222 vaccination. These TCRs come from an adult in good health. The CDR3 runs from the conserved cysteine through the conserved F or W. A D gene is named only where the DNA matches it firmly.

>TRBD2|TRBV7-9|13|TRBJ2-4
CASSFTGGDIQYF
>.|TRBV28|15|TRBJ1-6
CASSATLGRNSPLHF
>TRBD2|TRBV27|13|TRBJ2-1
CASSLQLALGQFF
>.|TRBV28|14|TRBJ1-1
CASTPEGMNTEAFF
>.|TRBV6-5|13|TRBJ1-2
CASSVDGNYGYTF
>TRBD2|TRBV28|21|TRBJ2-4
CASSTPRLAGRWSGAKNIQYF
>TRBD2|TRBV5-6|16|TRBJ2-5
CASSSRLAGDQETQYF
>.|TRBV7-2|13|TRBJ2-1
CASSPGQPNEQFF
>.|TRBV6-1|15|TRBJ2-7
CASSEGVGPPYEQYF
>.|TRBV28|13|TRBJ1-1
CASTRRGNTEAFF
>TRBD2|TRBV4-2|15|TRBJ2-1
CASSHGASGYNEQFF
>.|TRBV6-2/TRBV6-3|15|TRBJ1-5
CASSFDQGWRQPQHF
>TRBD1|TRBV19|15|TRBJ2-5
CASSRGQGKEETQYF
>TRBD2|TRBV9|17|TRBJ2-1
CASSVRSGLAGDNEQFF
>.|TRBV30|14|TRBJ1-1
CAWRAGIPNTEAFF
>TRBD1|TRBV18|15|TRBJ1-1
CASSPMDRGPTEAFF
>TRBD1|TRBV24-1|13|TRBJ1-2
CATSDRGQDGYTF
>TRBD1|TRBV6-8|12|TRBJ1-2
CARNGTGDGYTF
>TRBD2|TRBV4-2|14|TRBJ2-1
CASSQELTGTSGFF
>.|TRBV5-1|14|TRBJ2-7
CASSTPGQNYEQYF
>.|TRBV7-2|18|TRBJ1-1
CASSLVSGRTAVNTEAFF
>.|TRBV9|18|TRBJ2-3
CASSSRQGLGAGDDTQYF
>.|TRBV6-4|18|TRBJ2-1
CASSDPVRGRERYNEQFF
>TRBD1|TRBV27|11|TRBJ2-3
CASRDRGGKYF
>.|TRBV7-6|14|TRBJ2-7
CASSLSSSSYEQYF
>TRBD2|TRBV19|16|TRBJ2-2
CASSDPGGRNTGELFF
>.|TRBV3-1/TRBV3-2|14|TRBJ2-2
CASSERANTGELFF
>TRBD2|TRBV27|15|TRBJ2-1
CATDSLAGAYNEQFF
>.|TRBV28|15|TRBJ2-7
CASSYLTGNSYEQYF
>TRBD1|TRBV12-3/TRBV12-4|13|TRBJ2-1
CASHPGGRNEQFF
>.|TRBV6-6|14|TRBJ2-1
CASRSGSPYNEQFF
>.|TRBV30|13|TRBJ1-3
CAFRAASGNTIYF
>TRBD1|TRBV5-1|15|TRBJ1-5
CASSVGQGKNQPQHF
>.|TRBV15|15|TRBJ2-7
CATSRDRGLSYEQYF
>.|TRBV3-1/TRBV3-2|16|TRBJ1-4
CASSQFPRPVGEKLFF
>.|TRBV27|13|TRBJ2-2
CASSLSSTGELFF
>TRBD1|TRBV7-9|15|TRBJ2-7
CASSLVGQGDYEQYF
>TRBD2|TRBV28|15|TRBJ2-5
CASSFRTSGRETQYF
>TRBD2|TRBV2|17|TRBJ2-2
CASAGTTPYLDTGELFF
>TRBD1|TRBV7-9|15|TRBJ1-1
CASSLKGGPNTEAFF
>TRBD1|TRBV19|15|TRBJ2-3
CASSRDRGSTDTQYF
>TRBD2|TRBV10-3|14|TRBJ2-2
CAIGTSGGNGELFF
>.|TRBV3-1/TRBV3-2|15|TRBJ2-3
CASSQEGGNTDTQYF
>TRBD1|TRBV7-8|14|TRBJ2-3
CASSLSDRRDTQYF
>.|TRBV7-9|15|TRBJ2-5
CASRLGDLNQETQYF
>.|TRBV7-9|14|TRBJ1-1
CASSATGIGTEAFF
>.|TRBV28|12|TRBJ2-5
CASGLPSETQYF
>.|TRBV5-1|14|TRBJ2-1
CASSPLPGVDEQFF
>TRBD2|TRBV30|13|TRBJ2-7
CAGTGTSIYEQYF
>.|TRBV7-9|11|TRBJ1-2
CASSSGFGYTF
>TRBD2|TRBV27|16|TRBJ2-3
CASSLMPGGGTDTQYF
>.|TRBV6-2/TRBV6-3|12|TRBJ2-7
CASSYSSVEQYF
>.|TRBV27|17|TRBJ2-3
CASSQKPGLSFTDTQYF